One sample yielded the 12 T cell receptor beta chains listed below, sequenced in a study of hypomethylating agent response in myelodysplastic syndrome. The method was immunoSEQ multiplex PCR; TCRdb's version includes in-frame clones alone and lacks a portion of them. Here the sample spans a few thousand clones, around 80% being singletons. The sample was bone marrow, taken before or after starting hypomethylating agent treatment for myelodysplastic syndrome (not recorded which). The receptors here all came from a human donor with myelodysplastic syndrome.

The V call is TRBV7-9, the J call TRBJ1-3; D ambiguous. Germline CDR1 reads SEHNR; CDR2 reads FQNEAQ (reference sequence). CDR3 length equals 15 residues. Trimming pared 4 bases from V and 0 bases from J, leaving 10 bases between. CDR3 loop: CASSSGINSGNTIYF. The DNA for the CDR3 is TGTGCCAGCAGCTCCGGGATCAACTCTGGAAACACCATATATTTT. Supplemented by reference TRBV7-9 and TRBJ1-3, the full variable domain reads DTGVSQNPRHKITKRGQNVTFRCDPISEHNRLYWYRQTLGQGPEFLTYFQNEAQLEKSRLLSDRFSAERPKGSFSTLEIQRTEQGDSAMYLCASSSGINSGNTIYFGEGSWLTVV.

The CDR3 reads CASSLGVQFRNTIYF. DNA for the CDR3: TGTGCCAGCAGCTTGGGGGTCCAATTCAGAAACACCATATATTTT. The chain uses TRBV5-4 and TRBJ1-3, with D unclear. CDR1 is SGHNT and CDR2 is YYREEE in the germline V gene (reference sequence). The CDR3 consists of 15 residues. V was shortened by 0 bases and J by 5 bases, with 12 bases between the two germline ends.

The chain couples TRBV25-1 to TRBJ2-7; 8 bases line up with TRBD2. Trimming cost V 10 bases and J 11 bases; bases outside gene matches: 10. The CDR3 extends over 11 amino acids. Germline assignment: CDR1 MGHDK and CDR2 SYGVNS. The CDR3 loop reads CATGGPGIKYF. CDR3 in DNA: TGTGCCACGGGAGGGCCGGGGATTAAGTACTTC.

This sequence joins TRBV6-1 and TRBJ2-1, with D perhaps TRBD2 (6 bases). The V end lost 5 bases, the J end lost 9 bases, and 11 bases lay between the germline ends. The CDR3 covers 12 residues. Germline V gene lookup returns CDR1 MNHNS and CDR2 SASEGT. The CDR3 spells CASSYVGGEQFF. CDR3 bases: TGTGCCAGCAGTTATGTGGGAGGTGAGCAGTTCTTC.

The chain has TRBV30 and TRBJ1-2; D is undetermined. Trimming shortened V by 3 bases and J by 6 bases, and 17 bases separated the two germline ends. The CDR3 spans 14 residues. Germline lookup yields CDR1 GTSNPN and CDR2 SVGIG (reference sequence). The CDR3 sequence is CAWREKGRWNGYTF. In nucleotides, the CDR3 is TGTGCCTGGAGAGAAAAGGGCAGGTGGAATGGCTACACCTTC.

V and J are TRBV15 and TRBJ1-6; 7 bases are shared with TRBD1. The CDR3 contains 15 residues. The trim removed 0 bases at V and 10 bases at J, leaving 6 bases unmatched. The V gene's germline CDR1 is LNHNV and CDR2 YYDKDF (reference sequence). The CDR3 sequence: CATSREDRVYSPLHF. The CDR3 DNA is TGTGCCACCAGCAGAGAAGACAGGGTTTACTCACCCCTCCACTTT.

V usage is TRBV11-2 and J usage is TRBJ2-3, with 10 nucleotides matching TRBD2. The CDR3 is 17 amino acids. The V segment lost 1 base and the J segment 3 bases; nucleotides outside the gene matches: 7. Germline assignment: CDR1 SGHAT and CDR2 FQNNGV. The CDR3 DNA reads TGTGCCAGCAGCTTAGCTAGCGGGGGCATGGGTACAGATACGCAGTATTTT. As protein: CASSLASGGMGTDTQYF.

The chain recombines TRBV2 with TRBJ2-1; 10 nucleotides match TRBD2. The CDR3 is made up of 16 amino acids. Per the germline V gene, CDR1 is SNHLY and CDR2 is FYNNEI. The trim removed 7 bases at V and 2 bases at J, leaving 8 bases unmatched. The CDR3 region has the DNA TGTGCCAGCACCCCGGCTAGCGGGGGAGCCTACAATGAGCAGTTCTTC. It yields the protein CASTPASGGAYNEQFF.

This clone occurred once. The chain combines TRBV10-3 with TRBJ2-2; TRBD2 aligns across 9 bases. V lost 0 bases and J lost 2; bases outside the gene matches: 1. Per germline, CDR1 ENHRY and CDR2 SYGVKD. The CDR3 extends over 16 amino acids. The CDR3 nucleotides read TGTGCCATCAGTGAGTCGACTAGCGGTAACACCGGGGAGCTGTTTTTT. It translates to CAISESTSGNTGELFF.

The chain has TRBV28 and TRBJ2-4; 8 bases are shared with TRBD1. Trimming removed 6 bases from V and 7 bases from J; junction bases left unmatched: 8. There are 14 residues in the CDR3. CDR1 and CDR2 (germline): MDHEN, SYDVKM. CDR3 DNA sequence: TGTGCCAGCAGATTGACAGGGGTTCAGAACATTCAGTACTTC. Residues: CASRLTGVQNIQYF.

The V and J genes are TRBV15 and TRBJ2-1; 9 nucleotides agree with TRBD2. The germline V gene has CDR1 LNHNV and CDR2 YYDKDF (reference sequence). V trimming: 1 base; J trimming: 0 bases; junction bases outside the gene matches: 1. This CDR3 region has 16 residues. The CDR3 reads CATSRVSGGSYNEQFF. Here the CDR3 DNA reads TGTGCCACCAGCAGAGTTAGCGGGGGCTCCTACAATGAGCAGTTCTTC.

The rearrangement links TRBV30 to TRBJ2-1, with D perhaps TRBD1 (6 bases). V was cut by 7 bases and J by 4 bases, with 8 bases left in between. This CDR3 is 11 amino acids long. CDR1 and CDR2 (germline): GTSNPN, SVGIG (reference sequence). CDR3 residues: CALDRYNEQFF. In DNA, the CDR3 is TGTGCCTTGGACAGATACAATGAGCAGTTCTTC.